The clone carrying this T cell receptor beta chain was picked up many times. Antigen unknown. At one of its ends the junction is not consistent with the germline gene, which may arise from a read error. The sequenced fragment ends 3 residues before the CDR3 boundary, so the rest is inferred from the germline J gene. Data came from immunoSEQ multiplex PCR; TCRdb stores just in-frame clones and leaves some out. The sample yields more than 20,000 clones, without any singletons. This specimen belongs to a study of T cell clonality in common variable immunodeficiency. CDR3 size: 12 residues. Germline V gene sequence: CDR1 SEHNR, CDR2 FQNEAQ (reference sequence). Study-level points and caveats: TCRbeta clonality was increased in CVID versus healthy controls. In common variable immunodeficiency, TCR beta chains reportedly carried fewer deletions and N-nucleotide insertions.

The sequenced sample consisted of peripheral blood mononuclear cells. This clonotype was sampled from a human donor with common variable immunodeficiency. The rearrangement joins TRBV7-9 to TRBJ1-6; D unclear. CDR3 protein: CASSSRTSSLHF. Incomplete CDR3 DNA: TGTGCCAGCAGCTCCCGGACTTCATCC.